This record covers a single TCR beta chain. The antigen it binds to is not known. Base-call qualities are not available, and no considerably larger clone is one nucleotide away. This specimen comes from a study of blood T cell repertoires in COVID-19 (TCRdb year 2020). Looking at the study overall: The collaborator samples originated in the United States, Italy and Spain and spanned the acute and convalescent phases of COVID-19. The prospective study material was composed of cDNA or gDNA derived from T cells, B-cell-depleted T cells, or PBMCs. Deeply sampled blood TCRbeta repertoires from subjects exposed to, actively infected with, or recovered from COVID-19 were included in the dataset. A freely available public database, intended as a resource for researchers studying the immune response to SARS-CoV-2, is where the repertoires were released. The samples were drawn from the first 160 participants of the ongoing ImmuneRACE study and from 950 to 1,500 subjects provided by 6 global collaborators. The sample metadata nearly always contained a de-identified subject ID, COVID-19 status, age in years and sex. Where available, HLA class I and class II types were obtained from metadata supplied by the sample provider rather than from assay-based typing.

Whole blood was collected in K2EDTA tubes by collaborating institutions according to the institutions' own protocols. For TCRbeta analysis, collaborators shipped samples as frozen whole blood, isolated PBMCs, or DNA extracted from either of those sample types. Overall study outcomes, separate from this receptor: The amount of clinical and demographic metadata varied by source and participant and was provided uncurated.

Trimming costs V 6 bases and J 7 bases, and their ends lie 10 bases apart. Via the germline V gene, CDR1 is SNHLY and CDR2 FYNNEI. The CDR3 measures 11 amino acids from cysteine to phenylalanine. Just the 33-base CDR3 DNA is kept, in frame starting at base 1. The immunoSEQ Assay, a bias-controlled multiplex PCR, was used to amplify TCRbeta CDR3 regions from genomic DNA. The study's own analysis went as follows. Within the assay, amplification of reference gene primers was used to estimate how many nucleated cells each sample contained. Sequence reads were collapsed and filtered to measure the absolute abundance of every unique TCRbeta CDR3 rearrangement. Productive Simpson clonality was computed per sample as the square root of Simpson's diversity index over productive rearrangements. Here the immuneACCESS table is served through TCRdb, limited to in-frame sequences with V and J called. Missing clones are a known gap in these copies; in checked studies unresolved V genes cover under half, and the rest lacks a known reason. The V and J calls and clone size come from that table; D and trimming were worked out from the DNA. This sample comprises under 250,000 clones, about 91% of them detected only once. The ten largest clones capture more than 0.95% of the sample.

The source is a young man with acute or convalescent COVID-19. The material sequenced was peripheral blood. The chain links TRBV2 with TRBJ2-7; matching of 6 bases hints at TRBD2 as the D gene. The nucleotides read TGTGCCAGCAGGCTTGGGAGGGAGCAGTACTTC. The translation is CASRLGREQYF.